This TCR beta chain was documented in a study of blood T cell repertoires in COVID-19. The V gene's germline CDR1 is LNHDA and CDR2 SQIVND (reference sequence). V was pared by 5 bases and J by 5 bases, with 12 bases between. CDR3 length: 13 residues. Method: immunoSEQ multiplex PCR; TCRdb's copy keeps in-frame clones and lacks some. Of about 310,000 clones listed, approximately 85% were seen once; the top ten hold less than 2.5%. The chain uses TRBV19 and TRBJ2-5; a possible D gene is TRBD2 (5 bases). Sequences were obtained from PBMCs or T cells enriched from blood (not recorded which). This TCR came from a man aged 30-40 years who had recovered from COVID-19. The CDR3 here is CASSLRGWETQYF. The CDR3 DNA sequence: TGTGCCAGTAGTCTTCGGGGTTGGGAGACCCAGTACTTC. Complete variable domain (other parts from reference TRBV19 and TRBJ2-5): DGGITQSPKYLFRKEGQNVTLSCEQNLNHDAMYWYRQDPGQGLRLIYYSQIVNDFQKGDIAEGYSVSREKKESFPLTVTSAQKNPTAFYLCASSLRGWETQYFGPGTRLLVL.